This is a list of T cell receptor beta chains from one sample in a study of T cell responses to AZD1222 COVID-19 vaccine. TCRdb's table, derived via immunoSEQ multiplex PCR, lists solely in-frame clones and lacks some. The table records just under 100,000 clones, 88% of them present only once. The specimen comprised peripheral blood, sampled on day 0 of AZD1222 vaccination. These receptors originate from an adult in good health. Both conserved end residues are part of each CDR3. The order of the fields is clone size, V gene, J gene, D gene, CDR3 protein, CDR3 DNA. A D gene is named only where the DNA matches it firmly. Rows may omit the clone size; those that give it use once, few, many or a size class.

-	TRBV5-1	TRBJ1-2	-	CASSLLGQLNYGYTF	TGCGCCAGCAGCTTACTCGGACAGCTGAACTATGGCTACACCTTC
-	TRBV5-5	TRBJ1-1	-	CASTGGQSTEAFF	TGTGCCAGCACGGGGGGCCAGAGCACTGAAGCTTTCTTT
-	TRBV27	TRBJ1-5	-	CASSLTAGMAQHF	TGTGCCAGCAGTCTGACAGCGGGTATGGCCCAGCATTTT
once	TRBV2	TRBJ1-1	TRBD1	CASGGEGAKGNTEAFF	TGTGCCAGCGGGGGCGAGGGGGCAAAAGGGAACACTGAAGCTTTCTTT
-	TRBV6-5	TRBJ2-1	TRBD2	CASSRGLVYNEQFF	TGTGCCAGCAGCCGCGGACTAGTATACAATGAGCAGTTCTTC
-	TRBV27	TRBJ2-2	TRBD2	CASSLVAGGTGELFF	TGTGCCAGCAGTTTAGTAGCGGGGGGGACCGGGGAGCTGTTTTTT
-	TRBV30	TRBJ1-6	-	CAFQGGSYNSPLHF	TGTGCCTTTCAAGGGGGCTCCTATAATTCACCCCTCCACTTT
-	TRBV10-1	TRBJ2-3	TRBD1	CASSDPGITGGPDTQYF	TGCGCCAGCAGTGACCCTGGAATAACAGGGGGCCCAGATACGCAGTATTTT
-	TRBV19	TRBJ2-3	-	CASSRTHSHSTDTQYF	TGTGCCAGTAGTAGGACTCACAGCCATAGCACAGATACGCAGTATTTT
-	TRBV27	TRBJ2-7	TRBD2	CASSLGDGRGYEQYF	TGTGCCAGCAGTTTAGGAGACGGGAGGGGGTACGAGCAGTACTTC
-	TRBV24-1	TRBJ1-2	-	CATSGAWGGYTF	TGTGCCACCAGTGGGGCGTGGGGCGGCTACACCTTC
-	TRBV28	TRBJ1-5	-	CASRPRANSNQPQHF	TGTGCCAGCAGACCCCGGGCCAATAGCAATCAGCCCCAGCATTTT
-	TRBV10-3	TRBJ1-1	-	CAISTRAVNTEAFF	TGTGCCATCAGCACGAGGGCGGTGAACACTGAAGCTTTCTTT
-	TRBV9	TRBJ1-2	-	CASSRGDGKGSYTF	TGTGCCAGCAGCAGGGGGGACGGGAAGGGAAGCTACACCTTC
-	TRBV7-9	TRBJ2-7	-	CASSPNSLSYEQYF	TGTGCCAGCAGCCCAAATAGCCTGTCCTACGAGCAGTACTTC
few	TRBV11-2	TRBJ1-5	-	CASSLGPGGLQPQHF	TGTGCCAGCAGCTTAGGGCCGGGGGGGCTACAGCCCCAGCATTTT
-	TRBV6-5	TRBJ1-5	-	CASRWEVNQPQHF	TGTGCCAGCAGGTGGGAGGTCAATCAGCCCCAGCATTTT
-	TRBV15	TRBJ2-7	-	CATSRDLGTPHEQYF	TGTGCCACCAGCAGGGATCTCGGGACACCCCACGAGCAGTACTTC
-	TRBV6-1	TRBJ1-1	-	CASSEATLPFF	TGTGCCAGCAGTGAAGCCACCTTGCCTTTCTTT
-	TRBV5-4	TRBJ2-1	-	CASSQAGGVYNEQFF	TGTGCCAGCAGCCAGGCGGGCGGGGTCTACAATGAGCAGTTCTTC
-	TRBV12-5	TRBJ2-1	TRBD2	CASGLGGSYNEQFF	TGTGCTAGTGGGTTGGGGGGGTCCTACAATGAGCAGTTCTTC
-	TRBV19	TRBJ1-5	-	CASSIERGYQPQHF	TGTGCCAGTAGTATAGAGCGGGGATATCAGCCCCAGCATTTT
-	TRBV5-1	TRBJ2-1	TRBD1	CASSLTTGDHNEQFF	TGCGCCAGCAGCTTGACGACAGGGGACCACAATGAGCAGTTCTTC
-	TRBV5-4	TRBJ1-2	-	CASRTTQGAGYTF	TGTGCCAGCAGGACAACACAGGGAGCGGGCTACACCTTC
-	TRBV5-4	TRBJ1-2	-	CASSLDTMNYGYTF	TGTGCCAGCAGCTTGGACACTATGAACTATGGCTACACCTTC
-	TRBV7-9	TRBJ2-2	-	CASSRNIDTGELFF	TGTGCCAGCAGTCGAAATATTGACACCGGGGAGCTGTTTTTT
-	TRBV7-2	TRBJ1-2	TRBD1	CASSFGQGAYGYTF	TGTGCCAGCAGCTTCGGACAGGGGGCTTATGGCTACACCTTC
-	TRBV30	TRBJ2-7	-	CAWRSAVEQYF	TGTGCCTGGAGATCGGCCGTCGAGCAGTACTTC
-	TRBV7-9	TRBJ1-4	-	CASSTRGLTEKLFF	TGTGCCAGCAGCACCCGGGGCCTAACTGAAAAACTGTTTTTT
once	TRBV5-1	TRBJ1-5	TRBD1	CASSLEGGRNQPQHF	TGCGCCAGCAGCTTGGAAGGGGGCAGGAATCAGCCCCAGCATTTT